This T cell receptor beta chain was recovered during a study of blood T cell repertoires in COVID-19. Study details: Italy, Spain and the United States were the sources of the convalescent and acute COVID-19 samples. T cells, B-cell-depleted T cells, or PBMCs provided the cDNA or gDNA that served as material.

Here immunoSEQ multiplex PCR was the method, and the copy in TCRdb shows in-frame clones only, minus some. The table lists about 100,000 clones, about four fifths of them singletons, with roughly 4.8% in the top ten. The CDR3 contains 14 residues. V was cut by 2 bases and J by 1 base, with 8 bases left in between. This TCR came from a man aged 80 or over with COVID-19, enrolled during active disease. This chain links TRBV23-1 with TRBJ2-5, with D possibly TRBD1 on 5 matching bases. TRBV23-1 qualifies as an ORF whose function is uncertain. Source material: peripheral blood. In DNA form, the CDR3 reads TGCGCCAGCAGTCAACAAACAGGCCAAGAGACCCAGTACTTC. Its translation is CASSQQTGQETQYF.